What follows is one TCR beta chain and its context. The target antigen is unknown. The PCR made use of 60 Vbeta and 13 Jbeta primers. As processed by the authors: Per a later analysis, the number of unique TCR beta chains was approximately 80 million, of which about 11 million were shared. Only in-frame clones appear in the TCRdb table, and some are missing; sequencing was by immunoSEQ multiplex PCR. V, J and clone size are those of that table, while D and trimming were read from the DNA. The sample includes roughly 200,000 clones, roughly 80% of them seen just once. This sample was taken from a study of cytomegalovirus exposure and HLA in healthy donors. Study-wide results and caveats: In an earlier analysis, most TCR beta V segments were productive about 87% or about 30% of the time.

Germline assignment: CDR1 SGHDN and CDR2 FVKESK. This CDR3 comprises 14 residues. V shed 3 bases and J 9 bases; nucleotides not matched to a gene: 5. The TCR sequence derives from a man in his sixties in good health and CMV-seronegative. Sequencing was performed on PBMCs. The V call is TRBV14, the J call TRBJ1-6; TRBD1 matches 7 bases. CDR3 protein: CASSQIGGSSPLHF. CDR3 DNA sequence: TGTGCCAGCAGCCAGATAGGGGGCTCTTCACCCCTCCACTTT.